This passage covers 9 T cell receptor beta chains from one sample sequenced in a study of blood T cell repertoires in COVID-19. The method was immunoSEQ multiplex PCR; TCRdb's version includes in-frame clones alone and lacks a portion of them. The sample has about 130,000 clones, approximately 80% seen once. Sequencing input: peripheral blood. Receptors originate from a man between 65 and 85 years old with acute or convalescent COVID-19.

The chain is built from TRBV11-2 and TRBJ2-2; a weak D match, TRBD1 (6 bases). Trimming pared 5 bases from V and 3 bases from J, leaving 13 bases between. Germline-derived CDR1 and CDR2 are SGHAT and FQNNGV. The CDR3 totals 15 residues. This chain's CDR3 is CASSRTGTYTGELFF. The CDR3 region has the DNA TGTGCCAGCAGCCGTACCGGGACATACACCGGGGAGCTGTTTTTT. The full variable domain, completed using reference TRBV11-2 and TRBJ2-2, is EAGVAQSPRYKIIEKRQSVAFWCNPISGHATLYWYQQILGQGPKLLIQFQNNGVVDDSQLPKDRFSAERLKGVDSTLKIQPAKLEDSAVYLCASSRTGTYTGELFFGEGSRLTVL.

The chain employs TRBV29-1 and TRBJ2-3; TRBD2 aligns across 9 bases. Germline CDR1 SQVTM, CDR2 ANQGSEA. J lost 4 bases, V lost 7 bases, and 3 bases had no gene match. The CDR3 is 12 amino acids. The CDR3 DNA reads as TGCAGCGGGGTAGCGGGGGCAGATACGCAGTATTTT. Its translation is CSGVAGADTQYF.

V usage is TRBV5-4 and J usage is TRBJ2-3, with TRBD1 identical over 7 bases. Trimming cost V 2 bases and J 0 bases; bases outside gene matches: 0. Germline V gene lookup returns CDR1 SGHNT and CDR2 YYREEE (reference sequence). The CDR3 has 14 residues. The CDR3 coding sequence is TGTGCCAGCAGCTTCAGGGGGAGCACAGATACGCAGTATTTT. Encoded protein: CASSFRGSTDTQYF.

In this sample, this clone turned up a few times. The chain employs TRBV25-1 and TRBJ2-2, with 12 bases aligning to TRBD1. V shed 4 bases, J shed 0 bases, and the junction held 6 bases outside the gene matches. CDR3 size: 18 residues. Germline V CDR1 and CDR2: MGHDK, SYGVNS. CDR3 sequence reads: CASSGPGQGAANTGELFF. The DNA of the CDR3 is TGTGCCAGCAGTGGACCGGGACAGGGGGCTGCGAACACCGGGGAGCTGTTTTTT.

The J gene is TRBJ1-2, the V gene TRBV6-5; D may be TRBD1 (5 bases). The V gene lost 6 bases and the J gene lost 6 bases, with 14 bases spanning the gap. Germline-derived CDR1 and CDR2 are MNHEY and SVGAGI. CDR3 length equals 13 residues. The CDR3 is CASREGPGDGYTF. CDR3 coding DNA: TGTGCCAGCAGGGAGGGACCTGGGGATGGCTACACCTTC.

This clone was seen just once. This chain joins TRBV9 and TRBJ2-2; 7 positions agree with TRBD1. The CDR3 has 15 residues. Germline trimming cut 1 base from V and 4 bases from J; bases unmatched to any gene: 4. Germline V CDR1 and CDR2: SGDLS, YYNGEE. The CDR3 is CASSVTGQPTGELFF. The CDR3 DNA reads as TGTGCCAGCAGCGTAACGGGACAGCCCACCGGGGAGCTGTTTTTT.

This clone has a single count. The chain links TRBV4-1 to TRBJ2-3; TRBD2 aligns across 9 bases. Germline CDR1 reads MGHRA; CDR2 reads YSYEKL. This CDR3 is built from 16 residues. The junction had 8 bases not matched to a gene; V was cut back by 4 bases and J by 3 bases. The CDR3 DNA sequence: TGCGCCAGCAGCCGTCATACAGCGGGGGGAACAGATACGCAGTATTTT. Translation: CASSRHTAGGTDTQYF.

The chain couples TRBV11-2 to TRBJ1-2; D remains ambiguous. Germline V gene data show CDR1 as SGHAT and CDR2 as FQNNGV. This CDR3 region has 14 residues. Between the trimmed V and J ends, which lost 6 bases and 0 bases, there was a span of 11 bases. The CDR3 reads CASRPGTANYGYTF. The CDR3 DNA is TGTGCCAGCAGGCCCGGTACAGCTAACTATGGCTACACCTTC.

The rearrangement uses TRBV6-6 and TRBJ1-6; 10 nucleotides line up with TRBD1. The CDR3 has 15 residues. J gave up 9 bases and V 2 bases, and 4 bases lay outside the gene matches. Germline V CDR1 and CDR2: MNHNY, SVGAGI (reference sequence). The CDR3 protein is CASSYPGTGASPLHF. CDR3 DNA sequence: TGTGCCAGCAGTTACCCCGGGACAGGGGCTTCACCCCTCCACTTT.